The 17 T cell receptor beta chains below all came from one sample that was sequenced in a study of shared clonotypes between healthy human individuals. Libraries were prepared by immunoSEQ multiplex PCR; TCRdb keeps only in-frame clonotypes and omits some of them. There are roughly 2.1 million clones in the sample; approximately 94% occur only once, and approximately 1.7% lies in the top ten. CD8 cells classed as naive were CD45RO-negative and positively selected for CCR7, excluding terminally differentiated effector memory CD45RA+ cells. Sequencing input: naive CD8+ T cells from PBMCs. The receptors derive from a man aged 18 to 29 in good health. Some clones in this sample may be carry-over from other donors' samples.

The CDR3 bases are TGTGCCAGCAGTCCCTACAGGGTCAGCGAGCAGTACTTC. It is translated as CASSPYRVSEQYF. The chain couples TRBV28 to TRBJ2-7, with D possibly being TRBD1 (6 bases). CDR1 and CDR2 (germline): MDHEN, SYDVKM. The V and J ends lost 5 bases and 6 bases respectively, with 14 bases between them. The CDR3 is 13 residues long.

This chain connects TRBV6-6 to TRBJ1-1, with 7 bases identical to TRBD1. The V gene end was trimmed by 1 base and the J gene end by 0 bases; junction bases not matched to a gene: 5. The CDR3 is made up of 16 amino acids. From germline, CDR1 is MNHNY and CDR2 SVGAGI (reference sequence). CDR3 sequence reads: CASSYWRTGLNTEAFF. CDR3 in DNA: TGTGCCAGCAGTTACTGGCGGACAGGACTGAACACTGAAGCTTTCTTT.

The chain combines TRBV27 with TRBJ2-7; 7 bases fit TRBD2. The germline V gene has CDR1 MNHEY and CDR2 SMNVEV (reference sequence). Trimming cost V 6 bases and J 12 bases; bases outside gene matches: 14. The CDR3 loop spans 13 amino acids. CDR3 loop: CASSVRVQTSLYF. The CDR3 nucleotides read TGTGCCAGCAGCGTTCGGGTTCAGACTAGCTTGTACTTC.

The gene calls are TRBV19 and TRBJ2-7, with D perhaps matching TRBD1 or TRBD2 (5 bases each). Trimming stripped 2 bases from V and 6 bases from J, with 8 bases between. Germline V gene lookup returns CDR1 LNHDA and CDR2 SQIVND (reference sequence). CDR3 size: 12 residues. The CDR3 DNA is TGTGCCAGTAGTATACAGGGAGCCGAGCAGTACTTC. It is translated as CASSIQGAEQYF.

The chain couples TRBV7-2 to TRBJ1-5, with D perhaps matching TRBD1 (6 bases). The CDR3 totals 17 residues. Per the germline V gene, CDR1 is SGHTA and CDR2 is FQGNSA. Between the trimmed V and J ends, which lost 5 bases and 1 base, there was a span of 18 bases. The CDR3 nucleotides are TGTGCCAGCAGCCCTTTCGGGGGGGGGCAGAGCAATCAGCCCCAGCATTTT. Its translation is CASSPFGGGQSNQPQHF.

This sequence joins TRBV28 and TRBJ2-1; D call uncertain. V shed 6 bases and J shed 0 bases, with 18 bases lying between them. Germline V lookup: CDR1 MDHEN, CDR2 SYDVKM. The CDR3 is 17 residues long. The CDR3 sequence is CASRDPIVMSSYNEQFF. CDR3 DNA sequence: TGTGCCAGCAGGGACCCTATAGTAATGAGCTCCTACAATGAGCAGTTCTTC.

The V call is TRBV7-9, the J call TRBJ2-7; a weak D match, TRBD2 (5 bases). CDR1 SEHNR and CDR2 FQNEAQ come from the germline V gene (reference sequence). V lost 2 bases and J 7 bases, leaving 18 bases between the germline ends. The CDR3 spans 15 residues. The CDR3 here is CASSLKGAVINEQYF. DNA for the CDR3: TGTGCCAGCAGCTTAAAAGGAGCGGTAATAAATGAGCAGTACTTC.

The rearrangement joins TRBV14 to TRBJ2-7; D not resolved. Germline V gene lookup returns CDR1 SGHDN and CDR2 FVKESK. The CDR3 runs to 15 residues. The V gene lost 4 bases and the J gene lost 6 bases, with 19 bases spanning the gap. CDR3 bases: TGTGCCAGCAGCCCGACACGTAGTCCCGCTGGCGAGCAGTACTTC. It is translated as CASSPTRSPAGEQYF. Full variable domain (remainder filled in from reference TRBV14 and TRBJ2-7): EAGVTQFPSHSVIEKGQTVTLRCDPISGHDNLYWYRRVMGKEIKFLLHFVKESKQDESGMPNNRFLAERTGGTYSTLKVQPAELEDSGVYFCASSPTRSPAGEQYFGPGTRLTVT.

The V gene is TRBV4-1, the J gene TRBJ1-4; TRBD1 aligns across 7 bases. Trimming took 2 bases from V and 6 from J; bases not matched to a gene: 6. Looked up from germline, CDR1 is MGHRA and CDR2 is YSYEKL. The length of the CDR3 is 15 residues. As DNA, the CDR3 is TGCGCCAGCAGCCAACAGAGGGGGCCCCATGAAAAACTGTTTTTT. This sequence encodes CASSQQRGPHEKLFF.

The chain links TRBV7-2 to TRBJ1-2, with D tentatively TRBD1 (6 bases). Trimming took 5 bases from V and 8 from J, leaving 12 bases between them. Germline V gene sequence: CDR1 SGHTA, CDR2 FQGNSA. This CDR3 region has 12 residues. CDR3 coding DNA: TGTGCCAGCAGCAACAGGGTGGACGGCTACACCTTC. Translation gives CASSNRVDGYTF.

The rearrangement joins TRBV6-1 to TRBJ2-4; no definite D call. Germline V gene lookup returns CDR1 MNHNS and CDR2 SASEGT. The CDR3 extends over 14 amino acids. V gave up 1 base and J gave up 1 base, with 5 bases separating them. The CDR3 here is CASSEVAAKNIQYF. Written as DNA, the CDR3 is TGTGCCAGCAGTGAAGTGGCGGCCAAAAACATTCAGTACTTC.

The V call is TRBV19, the J call TRBJ2-7, with 8 bases fitting TRBD2. This CDR3 contains 17 residues. The trim removed 0 bases at V and 6 bases at J, leaving 13 bases unmatched. Looked up from germline, CDR1 is LNHDA and CDR2 is SQIVND (reference sequence). The CDR3 coding sequence is TGTGCCAGTAGTATAGATCTTGCAGCGGGAGTGGGTGCCGAGCAGTACTTC. Protein sequence: CASSIDLAAGVGAEQYF. Together with reference TRBV19 and TRBJ2-7, the CDR3 gives the full variable domain: DGGITQSPKYLFRKEGQNVTLSCEQNLNHDAMYWYRQDPGQGLRLIYYSQIVNDFQKGDIAEGYSVSREKKESFPLTVTSAQKNPTAFYLCASSIDLAAGVGAEQYFGPGTRLTVT.

The CDR3 region has the DNA TGCGCCAGCAGTGCTACAGGGAACTATGGCTACACCTTC. It specifies CASSATGNYGYTF. The genes are TRBV10-2 and TRBJ1-2; TRBD1 might be the D (6 bases). This CDR3 spans 13 amino acids. Germline-derived CDR1 and CDR2 are WSHSY and SAAADI. With 4 bases removed from V and 2 bases from J, the gap between germline ends came to 8 bases.

This rearrangement joins TRBV5-1 to TRBJ1-2, with 7 positions matching TRBD1. V shed 4 bases, J shed 0 bases, and the junction held 6 bases outside the gene matches. CDR1 and CDR2 from the germline V gene are SGHRS and YFSETQ. This CDR3 is built from 15 residues. The CDR3 sequence is CASSASGTANYGYTF. The CDR3 DNA is TGCGCCAGCAGCGCATCCGGGACAGCTAACTATGGCTACACCTTC.

The rearrangement joins TRBV14 to TRBJ2-3, with a possible D match to TRBD2 (5 bases). Trimming left V 4 bases short and J 4 bases short, with 12 bases between. The germline gives CDR1 SGHDN, CDR2 FVKESK. The CDR3 is made up of 14 amino acids. The CDR3 spells CASSPGGSADTQYF. In DNA, the CDR3 is TGTGCCAGCAGCCCGGGCGGGTCGGCAGATACGCAGTATTTT. The variable domain in full, with the rest retrieved from reference TRBV14 and TRBJ2-3, is EAGVTQFPSHSVIEKGQTVTLRCDPISGHDNLYWYRRVMGKEIKFLLHFVKESKQDESGMPNNRFLAERTGGTYSTLKVQPAELEDSGVYFCASSPGGSADTQYFGPGTRLTVL.

This chain connects TRBV19 to TRBJ2-5, with 8 bases lining up with TRBD2. The V and J ends lost 7 bases and 5 bases, in that order; junction bases with no gene match: 9. CDR1 and CDR2 from the germline V gene are LNHDA and SQIVND (reference sequence). The CDR3 spans 14 residues. The CDR3 DNA follows: TGTGCCAGTACCAATTCGGGAGGGGGTGAGACCCAGTACTTC. It yields the protein CASTNSGGGETQYF.

The CDR3 DNA reads TGTGCCAGCAGCGTAGGGACAGGGACCATTAACACTGAAGCTTTCTTT. Protein product: CASSVGTGTINTEAFF. The chain uses TRBV5-6 and TRBJ1-1, with TRBD1 identical over 9 bases. The CDR3 is 16 amino acids. The germline V gene encodes CDR1 SGHDT and CDR2 YYEEEE. V trimming: 4 bases; J trimming: 2 bases; junction bases outside the gene matches: 9.